Following are 10 T cell receptor beta chains from one sample sequenced in a study of low-dose radiotherapy and immunotherapy resistance in tumors. Documented time point: before trial treatment. Gene-specific TRAV and TRBV primers were used for first-strand cDNA, covering alpha and beta chains. TCR amplification used around 20 PCR cycles, a constant-region primer and a V-primer adapter. TCRdb used MiXCR to reprocess the reads, holding one entry per CDR3 protein. The sample lists over 70,000 distinct CDR3 sequences, around 30% seen once, with 11% in the top ten. The starting material was PBMCs, obtained before treatment. These TCRs come from a female donor with ovarian cancer.

This chain joins TRBV21-1 and TRBJ1-2; no DNA check was done on the table's D call, TRBD1. TRBV21-1 is a recognized pseudogene. The CDR3 runs 16 residues. The CDR3 DNA is TGTGCCAGCAGCCCCCCTTTGGGGACAGGGGACTATGGCTACACCTTC. It specifies CASSPPLGTGDYGYTF.

This clonotype was seen many times. The rearrangement links TRBV6-1 to TRBJ2-4; 9 bases map to TRBD1. The germline V gene encodes CDR1 MNHNS and CDR2 SASEGT. J was trimmed by 3 bases and V by 8 bases; bases with no gene match: 17. This CDR3 region has 18 residues. The CDR3 sequence is CASRYPGQGSFGKNIQYF. The CDR3 DNA reads TGTGCCAGCCGGTACCCTGGACAGGGGTCTTTTGGCAAAAACATTCAGTACTTC.

At least ten counts were recorded for this clonotype. The chain employs TRBV7-9 and TRBJ2-3; 8 nucleotides agree with TRBD1. Germline V gene data show CDR1 as SEHNR and CDR2 as FQNEAQ (reference sequence). V shed 1 base and J 6 bases; nucleotides not matched to a gene: 9. The CDR3 length is 16 residues. The DNA of the CDR3 is TGTGCCAGCAGCTTAGTCGCCGGGACAGGATTCGATACGCAGTATTTT. Its protein product is CASSLVAGTGFDTQYF.

The rearrangement links TRBV27 to TRBJ1-1, with D hard to call. Germline CDR1 is MNHEY and CDR2 is SMNVEV (reference sequence). With 5 bases removed from V and 1 base from J, the gap between germline ends came to 11 bases. CDR3 length: 14 amino acids. CDR3 sequence: CASSLRLGNTEAFF. CDR3 DNA: TGTGCCAGCAGTCTAAGGTTGGGGAACACTGAAGCTTTCTTT.

This clonotype has ten or more counts. The genes are TRBV5-1 and TRBJ2-7; 10 bases fit TRBD1. V shed 4 bases and J 1 base; nucleotides not matched to a gene: 2. Germline-derived CDR1 and CDR2 are SGHRS and YFSETQ. The CDR3 length is 14 residues. The CDR3 coding sequence is TGCGCCAGCAGCGGACAGGGGGGTTCCTACGAGCAGTACTTC. Its protein product is CASSGQGGSYEQYF.

This clonotype was detected ten times or more. V usage is TRBV14 and J usage is TRBJ2-3; 9 bases match TRBD2. Trimming at V came to 4 bases and at J to 2 bases, leaving 10 bases not matched to a gene. CDR3 size: 17 residues. Germline-derived CDR1 and CDR2 are SGHDN and FVKESK. The DNA for the CDR3 is TGTGCCAGCAGCCCCCTACTCTCTAGCGGGAACACAGATACGCAGTATTTT. Translated: CASSPLLSSGNTDTQYF.

This clonotype was recorded many times. The chain joins TRBV25-1 to TRBJ1-6, with D perhaps TRBD1 (6 bases). The germline CDR1 and CDR2 sequences are MGHDK and SYGVNS. Trimming removed 3 bases at V and 10 bases at J, with 16 bases between. This CDR3 region has 15 residues. CDR3 sequence: CASSDNGQGHSPLHF. CDR3 bases: TGTGCCAGCAGTGATAACGGGCAGGGGCACTCACCCCTCCACTTT. The full variable domain, in which reference TRBV25-1 and TRBJ1-6 provide the parts outside the CDR3, is EADIYQTPRYLVIGTGKKITLECSQTMGHDKMYWYQQDPGMELHLIHYSYGVNSTEKGDLSSESTVSRIRTEHFPLTLESARPSHTSQYLCASSDNGQGHSPLHFGNGTRLTVT.

This clonotype has at least ten counts. The chain is built from TRBV28 and TRBJ1-3; D is possibly TRBD1 (5 bases). Deletions cut 5 bases from V and 0 bases from J, with 17 bases between. The CDR3 runs to 17 residues. Germline values: CDR1 MDHEN, CDR2 SYDVKM. CDR3 bases: TGTGCCAGCAGTCCCGCGGGACGGACATTCTCTGGAAACACCATATATTTT. It encodes CASSPAGRTFSGNTIYF.

Only a few counts were recorded for this clonotype. One end of the junction does not line up with germline, which may come from a read error. The J gene is TRBJ2-2, the V gene TRBV28; TRBD1 agrees at 7 bases. Germline V gene data show CDR1 as MDHEN and CDR2 as SYDVKM. CDR3 length: 16 residues. The CDR3 DNA sequence: TGTGCCAGCAGTCCCGCGGGCAGGGGGTTCACCGGGGAGCTTTTTTTT. Protein sequence: CASSPAGRGFTGELFF.

The V and J genes are TRBV27 and TRBJ1-6, with TRBD1 identical over 8 bases. The CDR3 loop spans 15 amino acids. With 7 bases clipped from V and 10 bases from J, the junction kept 12 bases outside the gene matches. Germline V gene sequence: CDR1 MNHEY, CDR2 SMNVEV (reference sequence). CDR3 in amino acids: CASIDIGQGQSPLHF. CDR3 DNA sequence: TGTGCCAGCATCGACATCGGACAGGGTCAGTCACCCCTCCACTTT.